A selection of T cell receptor beta chains follows, all from one sample in a study of blood T cell repertoires in COVID-19. The table came from immunoSEQ multiplex PCR; TCRdb's copy has only in-frame clones and leaves some out. This table has about 400,000 clones, around nine tenths appearing once. The sample was PBMCs or T cells enriched from blood (not recorded which). The origin of the receptors is a woman aged 45-60 years who had recovered from COVID-19. The CDR3 runs from the conserved cysteine through the conserved F or W. The order of the fields is D gene, J gene, V gene, clone size, CDR3 DNA, CDR3 protein. The D gene is left open where the match is weak. Some rows have no size entry. The others give once, few or many, or a class for an expanded clone.

D: TRBD1
J: TRBJ1-1
V: TRBV5-3
size: .
DNA: TGTGCCAGAAGCTCACCGGGACAGGGGGTTAACACTGAAGCTTTCTTT
CDR3: CARSSPGQGVNTEAFF

D: TRBD1
J: TRBJ2-1
V: TRBV11-2
size: .
DNA: TGTGCCAGCAGCTTTGGGACAGGGGTTTACAATGAGCAGTTCTTC
CDR3: CASSFGTGVYNEQFF

D: TRBD1
J: TRBJ1-2
V: TRBV11-2
size: .
DNA: TGTGCCAGCAGCGACACCCGGGACAGGAGGGGCTACACCTTC
CDR3: CASSDTRDRRGYTF

D: .
J: TRBJ2-7
V: TRBV7-6
size: .
DNA: TGTGCCAGCAGCTCCCCCTCGGGGATTTACTCCTACGAGCAGTACTTC
CDR3: CASSSPSGIYSYEQYF

D: .
J: TRBJ2-3
V: TRBV5-6
size: once
DNA: TGTGCCAGCAGGAGGATTCGTGATACGCAGTATTTT
CDR3: CASRRIRDTQYF

D: TRBD2
J: TRBJ2-1
V: TRBV5-1
size: .
DNA: TGCGCCAGCAGCTTGAGTGCTAGCGGCCCCAGTTTTGGTGAGCAGTTCTTC
CDR3: CASSLSASGPSFGEQFF

D: .
J: TRBJ1-1
V: TRBV20-1
size: once
DNA: TGCAGTGCTCTCAGGGGTTCTGAAGCTTTCTTT
CDR3: CSALRGSEAFF

D: .
J: TRBJ1-6
V: TRBV15
size: .
DNA: TGTGCCACCAGTCAGGGGAAGACCTATAATTCACCCCTCCACTTT
CDR3: CATSQGKTYNSPLHF

D: .
J: TRBJ2-5
V: TRBV29-1
size: once
DNA: TGCAGCGTTGAAGATTTTGTTCGAGGACTCTCCCGGGGGGAGACCCAGTACTTC
CDR3: CSVEDFVRGLSRGETQYF

D: .
J: TRBJ2-1
V: TRBV14
size: .
DNA: TGTGCCAGCAGTCCCTCGGGCAATGAGCAGTTCTTC
CDR3: CASSPSGNEQFF

D: TRBD1
J: TRBJ2-3
V: TRBV2
size: .
DNA: TGTGCCAGCAGCATGGGACAGGGTGAGAGCACAGATACGCAGTATTTT
CDR3: CASSMGQGESTDTQYF

D: .
J: TRBJ1-5
V: TRBV19
size: .
DNA: TGTGCCAGTAGTATATATGTGGGCGATCAGCCCCAGCATTTT
CDR3: CASSIYVGDQPQHF

D: TRBD1
J: TRBJ2-3
V: TRBV25-1
size: .
DNA: TGTGCCAGCAGTGAGGACAGGACCCCTACAGATACGCAGTATTTT
CDR3: CASSEDRTPTDTQYF

D: TRBD1
J: TRBJ1-6
V: TRBV18
size: .
DNA: TGTGCCAGCTCACCTACAGACAGGGGAGTAAGCCTTAATTCACCCCTCCACTTT
CDR3: CASSPTDRGVSLNSPLHF

D: TRBD2
J: TRBJ2-3
V: TRBV9
size: .
DNA: TGTGCCAGCAGCGTAGGGGACTACACAGATACGCAGTATTTT
CDR3: CASSVGDYTDTQYF

D: .
J: TRBJ2-1
V: TRBV3-1/TRBV3-2
size: .
DNA: TGTGCCAGCAGCCATCACATGGAGAGCCCCTACAATGAGCAGTTCTTC
CDR3: CASSHHMESPYNEQFF

D: .
J: TRBJ1-1
V: TRBV3-1/TRBV3-2
size: .
DNA: TGTGCCAGCAGGTCTAGGGGCTACGGTGAAGCTTTCTTT
CDR3: CASRSRGYGEAFF

D: TRBD1
J: TRBJ1-6
V: TRBV19
size: few
DNA: TGTGCCAGTAGTCCCTACTCCGGGACAGAAAACTCACCCCTCCACTTT
CDR3: CASSPYSGTENSPLHF

D: TRBD1
J: TRBJ1-4
V: TRBV6-5
size: once
DNA: TGTGCCAGCAGTATTAGGACAGGGCTTATCGAAAAACTGTTTTTT
CDR3: CASSIRTGLIEKLFF

D: TRBD1
J: TRBJ2-7
V: TRBV7-8
size: .
DNA: TGTGCCAGCAGCAAGGACAGGGGGTTGTCCTACGAGCAGTACTTC
CDR3: CASSKDRGLSYEQYF

D: .
J: TRBJ1-1
V: TRBV5-1
size: .
DNA: TGCGCCAGCAGCTCAGGAAGGCACACTGAAGCTTTCTTT
CDR3: CASSSGRHTEAFF

D: .
J: TRBJ2-5
V: TRBV2
size: .
DNA: TGTGCCAGCAGTGGAACTAGTTCTCAAGAGACCCAGTACTTC
CDR3: CASSGTSSQETQYF

D: .
J: TRBJ1-2
V: TRBV27
size: .
DNA: TGTGCCAGCAGTCCCTATGGAGCATATGGCTACACCTTC
CDR3: CASSPYGAYGYTF

D: .
J: TRBJ2-1
V: TRBV4-1
size: .
DNA: TGCGCCAGCAGCCAACAATCCCGCGCGGGGGCGGTAAACAATGAGCAGTTCTTC
CDR3: CASSQQSRAGAVNNEQFF

D: .
J: TRBJ1-1
V: TRBV2
size: .
DNA: TGTGCCAGCAAGTTGGAGCTTGGAAGGGGTGAAGCTTTCTTT
CDR3: CASKLELGRGEAFF

D: .
J: TRBJ2-7
V: TRBV27
size: .
DNA: TGTGCCAGCAGTCTCAGGGGAGCGGTCACCGAGCAGTACTTC
CDR3: CASSLRGAVTEQYF

D: .
J: TRBJ2-1
V: TRBV29-1
size: .
DNA: TGCAGCGTTGAAGAAGCTCCGGGGGAGCAGTTCTTC
CDR3: CSVEEAPGEQFF

D: .
J: TRBJ1-6
V: TRBV6-5
size: .
DNA: TGTGCCAGCAGGATCGCGGTGTTCTATAATTCACCCCTCCACTTT
CDR3: CASRIAVFYNSPLHF

D: TRBD2
J: TRBJ2-2
V: TRBV4-1
size: .
DNA: TGCGCCAGCAGCCAGTCGGGCGGGGGGAACACCGGGGAGCTGTTTTTT
CDR3: CASSQSGGGNTGELFF

D: .
J: TRBJ1-2
V: TRBV7-2
size: .
DNA: TGTGCCAGCAGCCCCGACGGGGACTATGGCTACACCTTC
CDR3: CASSPDGDYGYTF

D: TRBD1
J: TRBJ1-6
V: TRBV7-9
size: .
DNA: TGTGCCAGCAGCTTAGGAGGGACAGATAATTCACCCCTCCACTTT
CDR3: CASSLGGTDNSPLHF

D: TRBD1
J: TRBJ1-2
V: TRBV2
size: .
DNA: TGTGCCAGCACCCACGGACAGGGCAGGGGAGCTAACTATGGCTACACCTTC
CDR3: CASTHGQGRGANYGYTF

D: .
J: TRBJ1-1
V: TRBV28
size: .
DNA: TGTGCCAGCAGTTTGGCAGGGCGCGGTGAAGCTTTCTTT
CDR3: CASSLAGRGEAFF

D: TRBD1
J: TRBJ2-2
V: TRBV6-5
size: once
DNA: TGTGCCAGCACCTACAGGGGGTCGGGTACCGGGGAGCTGTTTTTT
CDR3: CASTYRGSGTGELFF

D: TRBD1
J: TRBJ1-2
V: TRBV30
size: .
DNA: TGTGCCTGGAGGTTGTCAGGGGGTATCTATGGCTACACCTTC
CDR3: CAWRLSGGIYGYTF

D: TRBD1
J: TRBJ2-1
V: TRBV10-3
size: .
DNA: TGTGCCATCAGTGAGTTCCGGACAGGGGAAAGTAATGAGCAGTTCTTC
CDR3: CAISEFRTGESNEQFF

D: .
J: TRBJ1-2
V: TRBV24-1
size: .
DNA: TGTGCCACCAGTGACTCGCGGGGCTACACCTTC
CDR3: CATSDSRGYTF

D: .
J: TRBJ1-1
V: TRBV7-2
size: .
DNA: TGTGCCAGCAGCTTAAGGGGCAGCCACACTGAAGCTTTCTTT
CDR3: CASSLRGSHTEAFF

D: .
J: TRBJ1-1
V: TRBV2
size: .
DNA: TGTGCCAGCAGGCCCCCATACGGGGGGAACACTGAAGCTTTCTTT
CDR3: CASRPPYGGNTEAFF

D: TRBD1
J: TRBJ1-6
V: TRBV4-2
size: once
DNA: TGTGCCAGCAGCCAAGATTTAGGGGACAGCGTTAATTCACCCCTCCACTTT
CDR3: CASSQDLGDSVNSPLHF

D: TRBD1
J: TRBJ1-3
V: TRBV30
size: once
DNA: TGTGCCTGGAAGACAGGGGCCGCTGGAAACACCATATATTTT
CDR3: CAWKTGAAGNTIYF

D: TRBD1
J: TRBJ1-2
V: TRBV19
size: .
DNA: TGTGCCAGTAGTATTCGGGACAGGGAAGCCCCTAACTATGGCTACACCTTC
CDR3: CASSIRDREAPNYGYTF

D: TRBD1
J: TRBJ2-7
V: TRBV13
size: .
DNA: TGTGCCAGCAGCCCGACCCTGACAGGGGTTAACGAGCAGTACTTC
CDR3: CASSPTLTGVNEQYF

D: .
J: TRBJ1-1
V: TRBV5-1
size: .
DNA: TGCGCCAGCAGCTTGGGACAGGCGACCATGAACACTGAAGCTTTCTTT
CDR3: CASSLGQATMNTEAFF

D: .
J: TRBJ1-5
V: TRBV6-5
size: .
DNA: TGTGCCAGCAGTTACTCGCCCGGGGTTCAGCCCCAGCATTTT
CDR3: CASSYSPGVQPQHF

D: .
J: TRBJ1-4
V: TRBV30
size: .
DNA: TGTGCCTGGAGTCGAGGGGAGGGTAATGAAAAACTGTTTTTT
CDR3: CAWSRGEGNEKLFF

D: .
J: TRBJ1-2
V: TRBV5-1
size: .
DNA: TGCGCCAGCAGCCGGGAGGCCAACTATGGCTACACCTTC
CDR3: CASSREANYGYTF